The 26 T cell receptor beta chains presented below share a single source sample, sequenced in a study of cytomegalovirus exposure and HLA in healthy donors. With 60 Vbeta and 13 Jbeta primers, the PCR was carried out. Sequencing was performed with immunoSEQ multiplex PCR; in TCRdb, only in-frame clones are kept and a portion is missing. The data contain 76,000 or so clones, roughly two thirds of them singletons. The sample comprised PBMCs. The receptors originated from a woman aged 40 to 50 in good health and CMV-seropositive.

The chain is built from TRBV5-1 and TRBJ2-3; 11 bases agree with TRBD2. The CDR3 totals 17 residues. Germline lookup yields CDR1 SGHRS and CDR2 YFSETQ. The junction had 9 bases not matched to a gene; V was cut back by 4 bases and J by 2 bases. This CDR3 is CASSPRASGGPTDTQYF. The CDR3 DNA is TGCGCCAGCAGCCCTCGGGCTAGCGGGGGGCCCACAGATACGCAGTATTTT.

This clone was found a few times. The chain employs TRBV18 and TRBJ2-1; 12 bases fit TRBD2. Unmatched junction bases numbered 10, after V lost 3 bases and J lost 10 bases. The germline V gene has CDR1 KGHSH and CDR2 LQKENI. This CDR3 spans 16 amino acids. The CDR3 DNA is TGTGCCAGCTCACCCGCACTAGCGGGAGGTCAGGGCGAGCAGTTCTTC. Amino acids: CASSPALAGGQGEQFF.

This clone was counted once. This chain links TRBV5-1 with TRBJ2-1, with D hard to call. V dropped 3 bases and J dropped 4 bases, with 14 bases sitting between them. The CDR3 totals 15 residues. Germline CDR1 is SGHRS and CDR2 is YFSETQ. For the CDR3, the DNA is TGCGCCAGCAGCTCGGAGACCTACATATACAATGAGCAGTTCTTC. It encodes CASSSETYIYNEQFF.

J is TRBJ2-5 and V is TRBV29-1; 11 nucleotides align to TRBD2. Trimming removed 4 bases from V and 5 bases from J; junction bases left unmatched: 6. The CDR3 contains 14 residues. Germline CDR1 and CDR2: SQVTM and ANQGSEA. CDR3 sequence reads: CSVVAGGPGETQYF. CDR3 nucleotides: TGCAGCGTTGTAGCGGGAGGGCCGGGGGAGACCCAGTACTTC.

This CDR3 is CAWLPRKSHEAFF. CDR3 nucleotides: TGTGCCTGGCTGCCTAGGAAGAGCCATGAAGCTTTCTTT. This chain uses TRBV30 with TRBJ1-1; D is uncertain. Germline V gene sequence: CDR1 GTSNPN, CDR2 SVGIG (reference sequence). This CDR3 region has 13 residues. V shed 5 bases and J shed 7 bases, with 17 bases lying between them.

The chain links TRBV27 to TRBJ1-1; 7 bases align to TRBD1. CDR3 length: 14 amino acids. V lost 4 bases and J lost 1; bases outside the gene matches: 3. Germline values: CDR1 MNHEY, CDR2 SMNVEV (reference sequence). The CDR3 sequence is CASSWTGGNTEAFF. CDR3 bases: TGTGCCAGCAGTTGGACAGGAGGGAACACTGAAGCTTTCTTT.

The CDR3 DNA sequence: TGCGCCAGCAGCTTAACAGGGGCCTCCTCCTACGAGCAGTACTTC. Its translation is CASSLTGASSYEQYF. V gene TRBV5-1 combines with J gene TRBJ2-7; TRBD1 matches 7 bases. Germline loops: CDR1 SGHRS, CDR2 YFSETQ. The CDR3 spans 15 residues. V shed 2 bases and J 0 bases; nucleotides not matched to a gene: 5.

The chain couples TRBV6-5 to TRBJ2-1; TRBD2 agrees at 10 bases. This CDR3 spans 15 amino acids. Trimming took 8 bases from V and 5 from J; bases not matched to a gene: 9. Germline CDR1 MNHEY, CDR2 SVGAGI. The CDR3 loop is CASGLRTSGNNEQFF. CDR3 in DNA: TGTGCCAGCGGTTTAAGGACTAGCGGAAACAATGAGCAGTTCTTC.

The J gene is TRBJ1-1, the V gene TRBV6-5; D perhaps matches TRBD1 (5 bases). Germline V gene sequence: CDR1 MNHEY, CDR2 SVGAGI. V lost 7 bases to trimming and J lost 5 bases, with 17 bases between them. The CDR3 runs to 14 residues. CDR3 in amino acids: CASTLRGLGTEAFF. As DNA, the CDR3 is TGTGCCAGCACCCTCCGGGGGTTAGGGACTGAAGCTTTCTTT.

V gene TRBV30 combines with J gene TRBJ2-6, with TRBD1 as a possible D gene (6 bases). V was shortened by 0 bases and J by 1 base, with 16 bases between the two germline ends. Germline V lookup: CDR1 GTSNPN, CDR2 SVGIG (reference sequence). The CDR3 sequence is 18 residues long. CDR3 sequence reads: CAWSVLWDMTSGANVLTF. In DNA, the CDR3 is TGTGCCTGGAGTGTACTTTGGGACATGACTTCTGGGGCCAACGTCCTGACTTTC.

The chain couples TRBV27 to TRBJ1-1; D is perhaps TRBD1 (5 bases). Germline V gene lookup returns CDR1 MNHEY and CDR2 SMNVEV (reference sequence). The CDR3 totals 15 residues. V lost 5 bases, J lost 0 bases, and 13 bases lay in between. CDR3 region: CASSQLGHLNTEAFF. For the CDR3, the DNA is TGTGCCAGCAGTCAACTCGGACACCTGAACACTGAAGCTTTCTTT.

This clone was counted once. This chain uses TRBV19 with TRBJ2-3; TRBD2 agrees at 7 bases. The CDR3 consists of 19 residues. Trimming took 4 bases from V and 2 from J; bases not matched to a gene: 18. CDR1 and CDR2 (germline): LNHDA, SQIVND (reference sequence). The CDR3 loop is CASSSPFETSKTITDTQYF. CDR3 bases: TGTGCCAGTAGTAGCCCATTCGAGACTAGCAAGACAATCACAGATACGCAGTATTTT.

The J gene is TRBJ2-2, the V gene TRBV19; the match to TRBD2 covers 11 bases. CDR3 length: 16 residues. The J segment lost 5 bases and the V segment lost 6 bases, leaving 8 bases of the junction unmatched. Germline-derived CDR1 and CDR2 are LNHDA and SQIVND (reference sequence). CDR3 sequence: CASRHELAGATGELFF. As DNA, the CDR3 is TGTGCCAGTAGACACGAACTAGCGGGAGCGACCGGGGAGCTGTTTTTT.

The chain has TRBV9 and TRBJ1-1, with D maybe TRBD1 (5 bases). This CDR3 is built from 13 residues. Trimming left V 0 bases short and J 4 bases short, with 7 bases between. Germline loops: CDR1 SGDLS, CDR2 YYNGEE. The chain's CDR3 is CASSVGGPTEAFF. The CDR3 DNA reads TGTGCCAGCAGCGTAGGGGGCCCCACTGAAGCTTTCTTT.

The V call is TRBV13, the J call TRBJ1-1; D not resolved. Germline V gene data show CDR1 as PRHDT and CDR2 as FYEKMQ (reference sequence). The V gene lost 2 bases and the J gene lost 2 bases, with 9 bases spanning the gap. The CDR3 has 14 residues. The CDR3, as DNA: TGTGCCAGCAGCTTACTCAGGCTTAACACTGAAGCTTTCTTT. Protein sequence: CASSLLRLNTEAFF.

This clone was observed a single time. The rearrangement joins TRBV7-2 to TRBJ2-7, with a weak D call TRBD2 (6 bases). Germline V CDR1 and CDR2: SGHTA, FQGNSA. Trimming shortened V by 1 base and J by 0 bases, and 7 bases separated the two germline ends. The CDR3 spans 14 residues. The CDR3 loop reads CASSLVGGSYEQYF. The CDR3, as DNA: TGTGCCAGCAGCTTAGTGGGGGGCTCCTACGAGCAGTACTTC.

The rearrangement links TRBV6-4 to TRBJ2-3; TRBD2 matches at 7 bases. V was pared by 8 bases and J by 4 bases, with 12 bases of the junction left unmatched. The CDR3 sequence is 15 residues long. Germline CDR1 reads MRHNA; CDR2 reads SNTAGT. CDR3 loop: CASAKERGSADTQYF. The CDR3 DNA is TGTGCCAGCGCAAAGGAGCGGGGAAGCGCAGATACGCAGTATTTT.

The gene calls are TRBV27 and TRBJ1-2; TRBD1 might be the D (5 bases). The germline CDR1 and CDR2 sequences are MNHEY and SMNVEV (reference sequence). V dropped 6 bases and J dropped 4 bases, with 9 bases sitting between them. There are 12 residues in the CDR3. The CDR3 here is CASSDSAYGYTF. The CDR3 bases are TGTGCCAGCAGCGACAGCGCCTATGGCTACACCTTC.

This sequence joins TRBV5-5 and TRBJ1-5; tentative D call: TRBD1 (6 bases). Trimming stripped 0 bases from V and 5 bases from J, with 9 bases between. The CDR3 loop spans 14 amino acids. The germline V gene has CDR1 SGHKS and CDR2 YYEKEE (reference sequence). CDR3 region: CASSLGGRDQPQHF. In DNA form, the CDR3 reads TGTGCCAGCAGCTTGGGGGGGCGGGATCAGCCCCAGCATTTT.

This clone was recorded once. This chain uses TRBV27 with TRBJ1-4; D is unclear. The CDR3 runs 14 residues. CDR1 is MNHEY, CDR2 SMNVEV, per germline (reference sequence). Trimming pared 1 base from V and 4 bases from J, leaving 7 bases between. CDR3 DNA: TGTGCCAGCAGTTTATTCGGGGTTAATGAAAAACTGTTTTTT. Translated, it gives CASSLFGVNEKLFF.

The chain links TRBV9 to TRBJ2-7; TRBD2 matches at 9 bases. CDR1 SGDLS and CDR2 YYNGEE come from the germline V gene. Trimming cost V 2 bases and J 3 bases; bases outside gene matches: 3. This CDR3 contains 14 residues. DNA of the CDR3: TGTGCCAGCAGCGTTAGCGGGAGAAACTACGAGCAGTACTTC. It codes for CASSVSGRNYEQYF.

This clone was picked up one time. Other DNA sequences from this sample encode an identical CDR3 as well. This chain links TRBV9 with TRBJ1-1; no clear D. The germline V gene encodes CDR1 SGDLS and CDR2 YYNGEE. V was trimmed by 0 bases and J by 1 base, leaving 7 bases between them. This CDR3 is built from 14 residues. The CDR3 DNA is TGTGCCAGCAGCGTAGGCCGGGGGAACACTGAAGCTTTCTTT. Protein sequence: CASSVGRGNTEAFF.

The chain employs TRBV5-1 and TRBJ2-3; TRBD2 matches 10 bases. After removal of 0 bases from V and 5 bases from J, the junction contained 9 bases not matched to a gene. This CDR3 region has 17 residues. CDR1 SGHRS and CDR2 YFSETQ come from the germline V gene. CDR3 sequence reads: CASSLGRASGSEDTQYF. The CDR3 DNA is TGCGCCAGCAGCTTGGGAAGGGCTAGCGGGAGTGAAGATACGCAGTATTTT.

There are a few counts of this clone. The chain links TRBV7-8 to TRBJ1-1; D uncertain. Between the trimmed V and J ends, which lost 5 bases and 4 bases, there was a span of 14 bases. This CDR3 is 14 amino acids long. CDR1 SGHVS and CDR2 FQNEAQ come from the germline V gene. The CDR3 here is CASSTLGRGTEAFF. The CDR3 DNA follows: TGTGCCAGCAGCACATTAGGTCGCGGCACTGAAGCTTTCTTT. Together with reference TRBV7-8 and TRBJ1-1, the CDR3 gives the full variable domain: GAGVSQSPRYKVAKRGQDVALRCDPISGHVSLFWYQQALGQGPEFLTYFQNEAQLDKSGLPSDRFFAERPEGSVSTLKIQRTQQEDSAVYLCASSTLGRGTEAFFGQGTRLTVV.

CDR3: CASSSPGQGEETQYF. The CDR3 DNA is TGTGCCAGCAGCAGCCCCGGACAGGGCGAAGAGACCCAGTACTTC. The chain carries TRBV7-8 and TRBJ2-5; 8 bases agree with TRBD1. Germline CDR1 SGHVS, CDR2 FQNEAQ. This CDR3 has 15 amino acids. V lost 5 bases to trimming and J lost 3 bases; unmatched junction nucleotides: 8.

The CDR3 DNA sequence: TGTGCCAGCCTCCCTGTCCCAGCGAACTTTGCAACTAATGAAAAACTGTTTTTT. The encoded protein is CASLPVPANFATNEKLFF. The chain combines TRBV27 with TRBJ1-4; no reliable D call. V shed 8 bases and J shed 0 bases, with 22 bases lying between them. This CDR3 has 18 residues. Looked up from germline, CDR1 is MNHEY and CDR2 is SMNVEV (reference sequence).